What follows are 31 T cell receptor beta chains derived from one specimen sequenced in a study of CD8 T cells in Susac syndrome. Random hexamers primed reverse transcription of about 0.45 to 1 ug RNA. TCRdb recomputed calls from the immunoSEQ multiplex PCR reads with MiXCR, one row per CDR3 protein. The sample lists under 300,000 distinct CDR3 sequences; around 96% were seen once. Sequenced input: CD4+ T cells from PBMCs. The receptors were sampled from a human donor with Susac syndrome.

Only one count was recorded for this clonotype. This chain connects TRBV28 to TRBJ2-7; TRBD1 is a possible D gene (5 bases). CDR1 is MDHEN, CDR2 SYDVKM, per germline. Deletions cut 2 bases from V and 3 bases from J, with 14 bases between. The CDR3 runs to 15 residues. The CDR3 sequence: CASSLVVETVYEQYF. The CDR3 nucleotides read TGTGCCAGCAGTTTAGTAGTTGAGACAGTCTACGAGCAGTACTTC. The variable domain in full, completed from reference TRBV28 and TRBJ2-7, reads DVKVTQSSRYLVKRTGEKVFLECVQDMDHENMFWYRQDPGLGLRLIYFSYDVKMKEKGDIPEGYSVSREKKERFSLILESASTNQTSMYLCASSLVVETVYEQYFGPGTRLTVT.

The chain joins TRBV27 to TRBJ2-1, with 8 bases fitting TRBD2. Germline-derived CDR1 and CDR2 are MNHEY and SMNVEV (reference sequence). The CDR3 covers 16 residues. The ends lost 4 bases at V and 4 bases at J; junction bases unmatched: 9. The CDR3 spells CASSWGSGGAYNEQFF. CDR3 nucleotides: TGTGCCAGCAGTTGGGGAAGCGGGGGTGCTTACAATGAGCAGTTCTTC.

This sequence joins TRBV19 and TRBJ2-5; perhaps TRBD2 as D (6 bases). CDR3 length equals 16 residues. Trimming removed 3 bases at V and 2 bases at J, with 16 bases between. Germline CDR1 is LNHDA and CDR2 is SQIVND (reference sequence). CDR3 sequence: CASSISSAKAQETQYF. CDR3 DNA: TGTGCCAGTAGTATTTCTAGCGCCAAAGCTCAAGAGACCCAGTACTTC.

The V call is TRBV20-1, the J call TRBJ2-7; the D is unclear. CDR3 length: 13 residues. Deletions cut 4 bases from V and 7 bases from J, with 17 bases between. From germline, CDR1 is DFQATT and CDR2 SNEGSKA (reference sequence). The CDR3, as DNA: TGCAGTGCTATTCTCGGGTCTTTTAGGGAGCAGTACTTC. Its translation is CSAILGSFREQYF.

The chain employs TRBV7-2 and TRBJ2-2; D uncertain. This CDR3 has 16 amino acids. Between the trimmed V and J ends, which lost 5 bases and 0 bases, there was a span of 13 bases. Looked up from germline, CDR1 is SGHTA and CDR2 is FQGNSA. CDR3 nucleotides: TGTGCCAGCAGCCCGCAAGGGTTTCCGAACACCGGGGAGCTGTTTTTT. Its translation is CASSPQGFPNTGELFF.

The chain's CDR3 is CASRVAGIEDNEQFF. CDR3 nucleotide sequence: TGCGCCAGCAGAGTCGCGGGTATCGAAGACAATGAGCAGTTCTTC. V gene TRBV5-1 combines with J gene TRBJ2-1; the D gene is possibly TRBD2 (5 bases). Germline loops: CDR1 SGHRS, CDR2 YFSETQ. Deletions cut 5 bases from V and 5 bases from J, with 17 bases between. This CDR3 region has 15 residues.

The chain links TRBV29-1 to TRBJ1-2; D is unresolved. Germline CDR1 SQVTM, CDR2 ANQGSEA. The CDR3 is 12 residues long. DNA of the CDR3: TGCACCCTCGAGTCCGGGCACTATGGCTACACCTTC. It translates to CTLESGHYGYTF.

The chain carries TRBV12-3 or TRBV12-4 and TRBJ1-1; D is possibly TRBD1 (5 bases). The CDR3 is 13 residues long. The V and J ends lost 5 bases and 4 bases respectively, with 11 bases between them. Written as DNA, the CDR3 is TGTGCCAGCAGTGGAGACAGCAGCACTGAAGCTTTCTTT. This codes for CASSGDSSTEAFF.

The J gene is TRBJ1-1, the V gene TRBV5-1; D might be TRBD1 (5 bases). This CDR3 spans 11 amino acids. Germline CDR1 SGHRS, CDR2 YFSETQ. Trimming took off 4 bases at V and 8 bases at J, with 9 bases between the two ends. CDR3 sequence: CASSMTEEAFF. The CDR3 nucleotides read TGCGCCAGCAGCATGACAGAGGAAGCTTTCTTT. Together with reference TRBV5-1 and TRBJ1-1, the CDR3 gives the full variable domain: KAGVTQTPRYLIKTRGQQVTLSCSPISGHRSVSWYQQTPGQGLQFLFEYFSETQRNKGNFPGRFSGRQFSNSRSEMNVSTLELGDSALYLCASSMTEEAFFGQGTRLTVV.

This chain uses TRBV2 with TRBJ2-5; D might be TRBD1 (6 bases). The germline CDR1 and CDR2 sequences are SNHLY and FYNNEI. Trimming shortened V by 5 bases and J by 2 bases, and 21 bases separated the two germline ends. The CDR3 covers 17 residues. The CDR3 spells CASSRGPWTDIQETQYF. CDR3 in DNA: TGTGCCAGCAGTCGGGGTCCCTGGACAGATATTCAAGAGACCCAGTACTTC.

The chain is built from TRBV27 and TRBJ2-3; the match to TRBD1 covers 7 bases. J was trimmed by 5 bases and V by 5 bases; bases with no gene match: 7. CDR3 length: 14 amino acids. Germline CDR1 MNHEY, CDR2 SMNVEV (reference sequence). CDR3 in DNA: TGTGCCAGCAGTGAAGACAGGGCTAGAGATACGCAGTATTTT. This translates into CASSEDRARDTQYF.

V is TRBV5-1 and J is TRBJ2-3; TRBD1 is a possible D gene (5 bases). V shed 1 base and J shed 2 bases, with 17 bases lying between them. This CDR3 contains 17 residues. Germline V gene data show CDR1 as SGHRS and CDR2 as YFSETQ. The CDR3 loop reads CASSLNKDRFHTDTQYF. The CDR3 DNA is TGCGCCAGCAGCTTGAACAAAGACAGATTCCACACAGATACGCAGTATTTT.

This rearrangement joins TRBV14 to TRBJ2-1; 11 nucleotides match TRBD2. The CDR3 is 18 residues long. Germline values: CDR1 SGHDN, CDR2 FVKESK. Trimming took 1 base from V and 5 from J; bases not matched to a gene: 10. This CDR3 reads CASSQGGLAGGWNNEQFF. As DNA, the CDR3 is TGTGCCAGCAGCCAAGGGGGGCTAGCGGGAGGATGGAACAATGAGCAGTTCTTC.

The chain links TRBV29-1 to TRBJ1-1; possibly TRBD1 for D (6 bases). CDR1 and CDR2 (germline): SQVTM, ANQGSEA. Trimming removed 6 bases from V and 8 bases from J, with 10 bases in between. There are 10 residues in the CDR3. The CDR3 is CSVEGGEAFF. CDR3 nucleotide sequence: TGCAGCGTCGAGGGGGGGGAAGCTTTCTTT.

CDR3: CASSLVGGTSDEQFF. Written as DNA, the CDR3 is TGTGCCAGCAGCTTAGTTGGGGGGACTAGCGATGAGCAGTTCTTC. This sequence joins TRBV11-2 and TRBJ2-1, with 10 nucleotides matching TRBD2. V dropped 1 base and J dropped 8; count of bases not matched to a gene: 5. Germline V lookup: CDR1 SGHAT, CDR2 FQNNGV. The CDR3 has 15 residues.

The CDR3 protein is CASAPPLEPQHF. CDR3 DNA sequence: TGTGCTAGTGCCCCTCCTTTGGAGCCCCAGCATTTT. The J gene is TRBJ1-5, the V gene TRBV12-5; D not resolved. Per the germline V gene, CDR1 is LGHNT and CDR2 is FRNRAP. V gave up 7 bases and J gave up 8 bases, with 12 bases separating them. CDR3 length: 12 amino acids.

The chain couples TRBV29-1 to TRBJ1-1; D is unresolved. Germline V lookup: CDR1 SQVTM, CDR2 ANQGSEA. V was shortened by 4 bases and J by 2 bases, with 5 bases between the two germline ends. This CDR3 is 11 amino acids long. The chain's CDR3 is CSVASNTEAFF. The CDR3 DNA is TGCAGCGTTGCCTCCAACACTGAAGCTTTCTTT.

V usage is TRBV5-1 and J usage is TRBJ2-1, with TRBD2 identical over 9 bases. This CDR3 is built from 11 residues. CDR1 SGHRS and CDR2 YFSETQ come from the germline V gene. The chain's CDR3 is CVSGSYNEQFF. In nucleotides, the CDR3 is TGCGTTAGCGGGAGTTACAATGAGCAGTTCTTC.

The gene calls are TRBV29-1 and TRBJ2-1, with D possibly matching TRBD2 (7 bases). This CDR3 has 15 residues. Between the trimmed V and J ends, which lost 4 bases and 0 bases, there was a span of 13 bases. CDR1 and CDR2 from the germline V gene are SQVTM and ANQGSEA. The chain's CDR3 is CSVGGGPPSYNEQFF. The CDR3 region has the DNA TGCAGCGTTGGGGGGGGCCCCCCCTCCTACAATGAGCAGTTCTTC.

J is TRBJ2-7 and V is TRBV30; D not resolved. CDR1 GTSNPN and CDR2 SVGIG come from the germline V gene (reference sequence). The CDR3 sequence is 13 residues long. The V gene lost 2 bases and the J gene lost 6 bases, with 14 bases spanning the gap. CDR3 DNA: TGTGCCTGGAGTCCACGAGCAGACGCCGAGCAGTACTTC. Translation: CAWSPRADAEQYF.

The chain couples TRBV20-1 to TRBJ1-2; the D is unclear. CDR1 is DFQATT and CDR2 is SNEGSKA in the germline V gene (reference sequence). Trimming removed 5 bases from V and 2 bases from J, with 12 bases in between. The CDR3 has 13 amino acids. CDR3 DNA sequence: TGCAGTGCTTATCACGACGGGAACTATGGCTACACCTTC. Its translation: CSAYHDGNYGYTF.

The rearrangement joins TRBV5-4 to TRBJ1-1, with TRBD1 as a possible D gene (5 bases). Germline V gene data show CDR1 as SGHNT and CDR2 as YYREEE (reference sequence). The length of the CDR3 is 16 residues. Trimming took 2 bases from V and 7 from J, leaving 21 bases between them. The CDR3, as DNA: TGTGCCAGCAGCTTCTGGTTGGCAGGGATTGGTGATGAAGCTTTCTTT. Encoded protein: CASSFWLAGIGDEAFF.

The chain carries TRBV7-8 and TRBJ1-4; unclear D gene. Trimming cost V 4 bases and J 0 bases, with 9 bases left between them. This CDR3 is 15 amino acids long. Germline assignment: CDR1 SGHVS and CDR2 FQNEAQ. As DNA, the CDR3 is TGTGCCAGCAGCTCTCACAGAACAACTAATGAAAAACTGTTTTTT. Translated: CASSSHRTTNEKLFF. Complete variable domain (other parts from reference TRBV7-8 and TRBJ1-4): GAGVSQSPRYKVAKRGQDVALRCDPISGHVSLFWYQQALGQGPEFLTYFQNEAQLDKSGLPSDRFFAERPEGSVSTLKIQRTQQEDSAVYLCASSSHRTTNEKLFFGSGTQLSVL.

The chain carries TRBV2 and TRBJ1-5, with D unclear. In germline, CDR1 is SNHLY, CDR2 FYNNEI. The CDR3 spans 14 residues. The V and J ends lost 10 bases and 8 bases respectively, with 21 bases between them. CDR3 in amino acids: CATQDGRPREPQHF. In DNA form, the CDR3 reads TGTGCCACTCAGGACGGCCGGCCTCGAGAGCCCCAGCATTTT.

The chain carries TRBV4-2 and TRBJ1-5, with D possibly TRBD1 on 6 matching bases. CDR3 length: 15 residues. Germline CDR1 is LGHNA and CDR2 is YNFKEQ. Trimming stripped 4 bases from V and 5 bases from J, with 15 bases between. The CDR3 DNA reads TGTGCCAGCAGCCTACACCGAGGGGGGGATCAGCCCCAGCATTTT. It encodes CASSLHRGGDQPQHF.

The rearrangement links TRBV4-1 to TRBJ2-3; 10 bases match TRBD2. CDR3 length: 16 amino acids. Germline V gene sequence: CDR1 MGHRA, CDR2 YSYEKL. The V segment lost 3 bases and the J segment 6 bases; nucleotides outside the gene matches: 9. The CDR3 region is CASSQAILAGADTQYF. The CDR3 nucleotides are TGCGCCAGCAGCCAGGCTATCCTAGCGGGGGCGGATACGCAGTATTTT.

This clonotype was picked up a small number of times. The chain employs TRBV5-1 and TRBJ2-7; a possible D gene is TRBD1 (6 bases). Germline V gene data show CDR1 as SGHRS and CDR2 as YFSETQ. This CDR3 has 15 residues. Trimming stripped 0 bases from V and 1 base from J, with 11 bases between. CDR3 protein: CASSLVQGLSYEQYF. CDR3 bases: TGCGCCAGCAGCTTGGTCCAGGGGCTATCCTACGAGCAGTACTTC.

Only one count was recorded for this clonotype. The chain has TRBV29-1 and TRBJ2-1; 13 bases map to TRBD2. V shed 7 bases and J 2 bases; nucleotides not matched to a gene: 14. Germline CDR1 SQVTM, CDR2 ANQGSEA. This CDR3 spans 18 amino acids. The CDR3 region is CSADDFTSGRATYNEQFF. CDR3 nucleotides: TGCAGCGCCGACGACTTCACTAGCGGGAGGGCAACCTACAATGAGCAGTTCTTC.

Only one count was recorded for this clonotype. CDR3 sequence (DNA): TGTGCCAGCAGCCGAATCGGGACTAGCGGGAGTAAGAGGGACAATGAGCAGTTCTTC. Its protein product is CASSRIGTSGSKRDNEQFF. V and J are TRBV14 and TRBJ2-1, with TRBD2 identical over 14 bases. Germline V gene sequence: CDR1 SGHDN, CDR2 FVKESK. The CDR3 consists of 19 residues. Trimming cost V 4 bases and J 5 bases; bases outside gene matches: 13.

J is TRBJ2-7 and V is TRBV4-1; D might be TRBD1 (5 bases). This CDR3 is 15 amino acids long. Germline-derived CDR1 and CDR2 are MGHRA and YSYEKL. V was trimmed by 3 bases and J by 5 bases, leaving 17 bases between them. CDR3 DNA sequence: TGCGCCAGCAGCCACGAATCAGGGTTTCTGGACGAGCAGTACTTC. Translation gives CASSHESGFLDEQYF.

This chain joins TRBV20-1 and TRBJ2-7, with 10 bases fitting TRBD2. Germline V gives CDR1 DFQATT, CDR2 SNEGSKA (reference sequence). The CDR3 is 15 residues long. Trimming removed 2 bases from V and 3 bases from J; junction bases left unmatched: 7. The CDR3 DNA sequence: TGCAGTGCTAGACGTCAACTAGCGGGGCGCTACGAGCAGTACTTC. Translated: CSARRQLAGRYEQYF.